Following are 10 T cell receptor beta chains from one sample sequenced in a study of shared clonotypes between healthy human individuals. The protocol was immunoSEQ multiplex PCR, while the TCRdb copy is restricted to in-frame clones and leaves out a portion. The table lists approximately 1,000,000 clones, 75% to 80% of them singletons. Source material: memory CD4+ T cells from PBMCs. Subset reported: CD45RA-negative fraction. The receptors were sampled from a young man in good health. Some clones in this sample may be carry-over from other donors' samples.

This clone was detected once. The V call is TRBV18, the J call TRBJ1-1; D gene unclear. Trimming took off 1 base at V and 1 base at J, with 7 bases between the two ends. There are 14 residues in the CDR3. CDR1 KGHSH and CDR2 LQKENI come from the germline V gene. CDR3 region: CASSPQASNTEAFF. The CDR3 DNA sequence: TGTGCCAGCTCACCACAGGCGTCGAACACTGAAGCTTTCTTT. The variable domain in full, completed from reference TRBV18 and TRBJ1-1, reads NAGVMQNPRHLVRRRGQEARLRCSPMKGHSHVYWYRQLPEEGLKFMVYLQKENIIDESGMPKERFSAEFPKEGPSILRIQQVVRGDSAAYFCASSPQASNTEAFFGQGTRLTVV.

This chain connects TRBV5-1 to TRBJ2-1, with 15 bases identical to TRBD2. Looked up from germline, CDR1 is SGHRS and CDR2 is YFSETQ. The CDR3 runs 16 residues. The junction had 4 bases not matched to a gene; V was cut back by 4 bases and J by 5 bases. CDR3: CASSTGTSGGNNEQFF. The CDR3 nucleotides are TGCGCCAGCAGCACTGGGACTAGCGGGGGGAACAATGAGCAGTTCTTC.

The chain uses TRBV15 and TRBJ2-1; D is perhaps TRBD2 (5 bases). The CDR3 extends over 14 amino acids. The ends were cut back, 0 bases at V and 4 bases at J, with 7 bases in the middle. CDR1 LNHNV and CDR2 YYDKDF come from the germline V gene (reference sequence). The CDR3 region has the DNA TGTGCCACCAGCAGAGAGGCGGGTTACAATGAGCAGTTCTTC. It is translated as CATSREAGYNEQFF.

V usage is TRBV7-8 and J usage is TRBJ2-7; D is tentatively TRBD1 or TRBD2 (5 bases each). This CDR3 is 15 amino acids long. Trimming stripped 2 bases from V and 1 base from J, with 12 bases between. In germline, CDR1 is SGHVS, CDR2 FQNEAQ. The CDR3 is CASSLREGRSYEQYF. DNA for the CDR3: TGTGCCAGCAGCTTAAGAGAGGGACGGTCCTACGAGCAGTACTTC.

The table lists this clone with a count of one. CDR3 nucleotides: TGTGCCAGCAGCTTCACCCGGGAGGAGACCCAGTACTTC. This encodes CASSFTREETQYF. The rearrangement uses TRBV7-3 and TRBJ2-5; tentative D call: TRBD2 (6 bases). Trimming took off 3 bases at V and 5 bases at J, with 10 bases between the two ends. Germline V gene data show CDR1 as SGHTA and CDR2 as FQGTGA. CDR3 length: 13 residues.

The chain has TRBV2 and TRBJ1-2; 9 bases are shared with TRBD1. The CDR3 covers 17 residues. Germline loops: CDR1 SNHLY, CDR2 FYNNEI. Unmatched junction bases numbered 12, after V lost 0 bases and J lost 7 bases. CDR3 DNA: TGTGCCAGCAGTGAAGCGCTTTTAGGGACAGGGACGCGTGGCTACACCTTC. This encodes CASSEALLGTGTRGYTF.

CDR3 in amino acids: CASSLQGSEQYF. CDR3 coding DNA: TGTGCCAGCTCACTACAGGGAAGCGAGCAGTACTTC. This chain joins TRBV18 and TRBJ2-7, with D possibly matching TRBD1 (6 bases). Trimming pared 4 bases from V and 6 bases from J, leaving 10 bases between. Germline CDR1 KGHSH, CDR2 LQKENI. The CDR3 loop spans 12 amino acids.

This clone was found a few times. The chain carries TRBV2 and TRBJ2-5; TRBD2 matches 13 bases. Germline V gene data show CDR1 as SNHLY and CDR2 as FYNNEI. V shed 6 bases, J shed 1 base, and the junction held 2 bases outside the gene matches. CDR3 length: 15 amino acids. CDR3 sequence reads: CASRRTSGGQETQYF. Written as DNA, the CDR3 is TGTGCCAGCAGGAGGACTAGCGGGGGCCAAGAGACCCAGTACTTC.

The V and J genes are TRBV28 and TRBJ1-2; D is undetermined. The V gene's germline CDR1 is MDHEN and CDR2 SYDVKM. The CDR3 has 15 amino acids. The V end lost 4 bases, the J end lost 4 bases, and 16 bases lay between the germline ends. CDR3 coding DNA: TGTGCCAGCAGTTCGACCGCGAGTAGCTTCTATGGCTACACCTTC. Its protein is CASSSTASSFYGYTF.

This sequence joins TRBV28 and TRBJ1-4; D gene unclear. Germline assignment: CDR1 MDHEN and CDR2 SYDVKM. CDR3 length: 17 residues. V dropped 7 bases and J dropped 8 bases, with 26 bases sitting between them. The CDR3 is CASKDASYGRVIEKLFF. CDR3 DNA sequence: TGTGCCAGCAAAGACGCCAGTTACGGGAGGGTGATCGAAAAACTGTTTTTT.